This TCR beta chain was captured by sequencing in a study of T cell responses to AZD1222 COVID-19 vaccine. General study points: With dominance at 160-218 and 743-854, vaccine-associated CD4 TCRs spanned spike. Donors in the cohort were predominantly white British and more often female, and clonal diversity was possibly underestimated.

This clone has a handful of counts. Its antigen is currently unknown. Sequenced by immunoSEQ multiplex PCR; TCRdb stores in-frame clones only, minus some. The sample carries some 81,000 clones, roughly 88% recorded once. Trimming removed 3 bases at V and 7 bases at J, with 16 bases between. CDR1 and CDR2 (germline): SGHVS, FQNEAQ. This CDR3 is 14 amino acids long. The chain recombines TRBV7-8 with TRBJ2-7; D might be TRBD1 or TRBD2, each matching 5 bases. The TCR was taken from an adult who received the AZD1222 COVID-19 vaccine. The sample consisted of peripheral blood, taken 28 days after the second AZD1222 dose. CDR3 sequence: CASSFLGATGEQYF. DNA of the CDR3: TGTGCCAGCAGCTTCCTCGGGGCGACGGGGGAGCAGTACTTC.